This T cell receptor (beta chain) came from a study of blood T cell repertoires in COVID-19. Study information: The origin of the acute and convalescent COVID-19 samples was the United States, Italy and Spain. From T cells, B-cell-depleted T cells, or PBMCs came the material, which was cDNA or gDNA.

As processed by the authors: Researchers report that nucleated cell counts were estimated from reference gene primer amplification. Assay: immunoSEQ multiplex PCR; the TCRdb copy retains only in-frame clones and omits some. V, J and clone size reflect that table, while D and trimming were determined from the DNA. The repertoire holds nearly 200,000 clones, with just under 85% as singletons. The specimen was peripheral blood. The clonotype originates from a human donor with acute or convalescent COVID-19. The donor label of this sample is uncertain.

CDR3 DNA: TGCGCCAGCAGCCAAGAAGGCGGATATACGCAGTATTTT. Translated: CASSQEGGYTQYF. This rearrangement joins TRBV4-3 to TRBJ2-3; D not resolved. There are 13 residues in the CDR3. V dropped 0 bases and J dropped 7 bases, with 8 bases sitting between them. Germline values: CDR1 LGHNA, CDR2 YSLEER.